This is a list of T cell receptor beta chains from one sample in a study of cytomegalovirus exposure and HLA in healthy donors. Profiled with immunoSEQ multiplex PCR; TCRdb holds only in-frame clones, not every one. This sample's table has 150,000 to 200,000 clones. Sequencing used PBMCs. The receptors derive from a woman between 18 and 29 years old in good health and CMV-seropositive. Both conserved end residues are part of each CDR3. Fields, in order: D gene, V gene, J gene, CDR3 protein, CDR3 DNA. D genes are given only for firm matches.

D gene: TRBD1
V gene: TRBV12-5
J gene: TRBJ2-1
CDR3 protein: CASGLGPGQGSNEQFF
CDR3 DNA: TGTGCTAGTGGTTTGGGACCGGGACAGGGATCCAATGAGCAGTTCTTC

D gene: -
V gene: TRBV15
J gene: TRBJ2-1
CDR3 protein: CATSREERRDIYSYNEQFF
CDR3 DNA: TGTGCCACCAGCAGAGAGGAGCGGAGAGATATCTACTCCTACAATGAGCAGTTCTTC

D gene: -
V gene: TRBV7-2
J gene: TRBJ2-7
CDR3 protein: CASSVDTDPYEQYF
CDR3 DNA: TGTGCCAGCAGCGTGGACACAGACCCCTACGAGCAGTACTTC

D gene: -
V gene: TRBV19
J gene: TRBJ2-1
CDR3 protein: CASSIVTSLVYNEQFF
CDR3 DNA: TGTGCCAGTAGTATAGTAACTAGCCTGGTCTACAATGAGCAGTTCTTC

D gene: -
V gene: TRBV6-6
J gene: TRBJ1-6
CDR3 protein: CASSRGTWTSPLHF
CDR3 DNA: TGTGCCAGCAGCCGAGGGACTTGGACTTCACCCCTCCACTTT

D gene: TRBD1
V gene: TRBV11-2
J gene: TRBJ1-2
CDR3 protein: CASSSLTGNYGYTF
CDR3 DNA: TGTGCCAGCAGCTCCCTGACAGGGAACTATGGCTACACCTTC

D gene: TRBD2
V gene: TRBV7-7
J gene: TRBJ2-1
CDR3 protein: CASSLGLAAYNEQFF
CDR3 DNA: TGTGCTAGCAGCTTGGGACTAGCAGCCTACAATGAGCAGTTCTTC

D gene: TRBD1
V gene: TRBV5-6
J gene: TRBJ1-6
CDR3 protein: CASSLQGASSPLHF
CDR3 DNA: TGTGCCAGCAGCTTACAGGGGGCCAGCTCACCCCTCCACTTT

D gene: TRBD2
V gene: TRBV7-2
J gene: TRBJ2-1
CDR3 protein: CASSVRAGGLSIEQFF
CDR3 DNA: TGTGCCAGCAGCGTGAGAGCGGGGGGGCTTAGCATTGAGCAGTTCTTC

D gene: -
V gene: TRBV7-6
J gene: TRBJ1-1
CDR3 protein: CASSLKVRDTEAFF
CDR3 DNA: TGTGCCAGCAGCTTAAAAGTGCGGGACACTGAAGCTTTCTTT

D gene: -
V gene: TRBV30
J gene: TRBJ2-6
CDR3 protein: CAWSKTGFGANVLTF
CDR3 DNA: TGTGCCTGGAGTAAAACAGGGTTCGGGGCCAACGTCCTGACTTTC

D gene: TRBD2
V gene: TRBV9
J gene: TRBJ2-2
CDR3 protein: CASSVGGGHVSTGELFF
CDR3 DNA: TGTGCCAGCAGCGTAGGGGGAGGGCATGTTAGCACCGGGGAGCTGTTTTTT